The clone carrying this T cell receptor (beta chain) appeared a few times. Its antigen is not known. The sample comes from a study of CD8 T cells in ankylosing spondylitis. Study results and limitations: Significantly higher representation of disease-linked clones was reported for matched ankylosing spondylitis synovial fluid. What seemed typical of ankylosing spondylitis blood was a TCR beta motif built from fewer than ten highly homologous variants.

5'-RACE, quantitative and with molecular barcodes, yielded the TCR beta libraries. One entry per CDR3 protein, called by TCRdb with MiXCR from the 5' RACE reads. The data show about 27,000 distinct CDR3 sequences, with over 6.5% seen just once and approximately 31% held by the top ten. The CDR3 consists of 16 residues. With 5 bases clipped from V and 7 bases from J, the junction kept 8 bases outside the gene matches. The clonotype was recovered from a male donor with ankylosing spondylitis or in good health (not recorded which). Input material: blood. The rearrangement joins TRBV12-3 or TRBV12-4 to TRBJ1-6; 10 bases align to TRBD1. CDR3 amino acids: CASSHLLTGGNSPLHF. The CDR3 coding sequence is TGTGCCAGCAGTCACCTCTTGACAGGGGGCAATTCACCCCTCCACTTT.